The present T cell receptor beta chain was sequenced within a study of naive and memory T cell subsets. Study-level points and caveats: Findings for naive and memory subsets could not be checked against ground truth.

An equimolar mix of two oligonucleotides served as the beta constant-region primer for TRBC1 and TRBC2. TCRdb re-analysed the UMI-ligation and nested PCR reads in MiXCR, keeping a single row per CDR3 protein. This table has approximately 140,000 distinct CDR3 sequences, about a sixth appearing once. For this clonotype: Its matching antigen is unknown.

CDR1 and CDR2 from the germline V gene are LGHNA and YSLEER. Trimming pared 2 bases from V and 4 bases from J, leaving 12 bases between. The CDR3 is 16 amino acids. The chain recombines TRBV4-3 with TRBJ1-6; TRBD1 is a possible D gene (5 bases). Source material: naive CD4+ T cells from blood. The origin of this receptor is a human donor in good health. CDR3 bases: TGCGCCAGCAGCCAAAGGGGCAGGGCTTATAATTCACCCCTCCACTTT. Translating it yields CASSQRGRAYNSPLHF.